This entry features one T cell receptor beta chain sequence. Here immunoSEQ multiplex PCR was the method, and the copy in TCRdb shows in-frame clones only, minus some. The sample contains fewer than 40,000 clones, over 80% of which appear only once. These data are taken from a study of T cell changes during pregnancy in multiple sclerosis. The CDR3 is 14 amino acids. CDR1 SNHLY and CDR2 FYNNEI come from the germline V gene. Trimming took off 8 bases at V and 8 bases at J, with 21 bases between the two ends. The origin of this receptor is a female donor with multiple sclerosis, enrolled in a pregnancy study. Source: CD8+ T cells from peripheral blood mononuclear cells, taken in the first trimester of pregnancy. The chain uses TRBV2 and TRBJ1-2; D unresolved. The CDR3 region has the DNA TGTGCCAGCTTGAAAGAGACGGCTTCGGGGGGCTACACCTTC. Amino acids: CASLKETASGGYTF.